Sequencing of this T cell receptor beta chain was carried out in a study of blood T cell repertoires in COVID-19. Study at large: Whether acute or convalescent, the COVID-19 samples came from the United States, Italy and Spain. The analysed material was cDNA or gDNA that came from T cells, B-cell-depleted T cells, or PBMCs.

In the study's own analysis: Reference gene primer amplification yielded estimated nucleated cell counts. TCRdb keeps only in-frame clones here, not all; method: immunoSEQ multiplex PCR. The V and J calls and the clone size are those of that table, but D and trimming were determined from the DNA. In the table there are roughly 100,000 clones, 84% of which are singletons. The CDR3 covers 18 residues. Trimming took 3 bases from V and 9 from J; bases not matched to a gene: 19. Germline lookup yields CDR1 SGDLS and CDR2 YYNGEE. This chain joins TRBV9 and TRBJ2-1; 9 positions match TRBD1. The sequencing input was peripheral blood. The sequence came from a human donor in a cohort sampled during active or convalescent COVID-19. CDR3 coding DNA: TGTGCCAGCAGCGCTTCAAGGGCCCGGGACAGGGCCTCAAGTGAGCAGTTCTTC. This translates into CASSASRARDRASSEQFF. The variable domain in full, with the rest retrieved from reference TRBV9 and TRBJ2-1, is DSGVTQTPKHLITATGQRVTLRCSPRSGDLSVYWYQQSLDQGLQFLIQYYNGEERAKGNILERFSAQQFPDLHSELNLSSLELGDSALYFCASSASRARDRASSEQFFGPGTRLTVL.